This record covers a single T cell receptor beta chain. This clonotype has a single count. Its antigen is not yet known. A much larger clone differs from this one at a single base, so this may be a read error. These data originate in a study of T cells in Graves' hyperthyroidism and ophthalmopathy (dated by TCRdb to the late 2010s). Study-wide context: Peripheral blood was collected at initial diagnosis, before any treatment. After sampling, hyperthyroidism patients received methimazole starting at 30 mg daily, and ophthalmopathy patients received high-dose intravenous methylprednisolone. The 100 or so discovery patients were divided at random into training and test sets in a 7:3 ratio. TCR V-J signatures able to tell the groups apart were searched for in a discovery cohort of 100 patients, of whom more than 40 had Graves' ophthalmopathy and under 65 had stable Graves' hyperthyroidism. An independent validation cohort of about 19 hyperthyroidism patients and 17 patients who later progressed to ophthalmopathy tested prospective prediction of ophthalmopathy. The paper reports TCR Vbeta CDR3 sequencing of over 120 peripheral blood samples: approximately 43 ophthalmopathy, 70 to 85 hyperthyroidism and around 17 progressor patients. In addition, the study compared T-cell repertoires in thyroid tissue and in blood from several Graves' hyperthyroidism patients. Study-wide conclusions, independent of this receptor: Ophthalmopathy was separated from stable hyperthyroidism by a 13 V-J signature model, with approximately 85% sensitivity and roughly 84% specificity obtained in cross-validation and 80%/75% obtained in testing. During validation, the model predicted progression to ophthalmopathy a median of approximately 6 months ahead of onset, with approximately 70% sensitivity and 72% to 80% specificity. Sample size was not statistically predetermined, and blinding of investigators to group allocation was not performed. Most expanded thyroid clonotypes (frequency above 0.001) were also found in blood, which suggests that blood repertoires may mirror thyroid immune responses.

The TCR beta CDR3 regions were amplified from RNA transcripts. The TCR CDR3 was subjected to a first round of RT-PCR using the HTBI primer set and the Qiagen OneStep RT-PCR kit. The libraries were constructed in a second round of multiplex PCR and then size-selected and purified. Sequencing of the libraries was done on an Illumina HiSeq2000 using paired-end 100 bp reads. Per the original workflow: SOAPnuke was used to process the raw data, throwing out any read that contained adapters or uncalled bases, had a mean Phred below 15, or lacked an exact constant-primer or identifier match. COPE v1.2.5 was used to merge the high-quality paired reads, and each unique nucleotide sequence was defined as a clonotype. MiTCR v1.1 was used to align clonotypes to the IMGT TRBV, TRBD and TRBJ reference segments. Only V-J combinations with frequency above 0.0001, covering approximately 99% of repertoires, were analysed. A TCS score was defined as the ratio between F50 (clonal expansion) and ExV (chaos), using BLOSUM62-based TCRdist between CDR3 peptides within each V-J. Welch's t-statistics and random forest reduced approximately 520 V-J features to roughly 13, which were used in a naive Bayes classifier (R e1071). TCRdb reran the public reads through fastp at Q25 and MiXCR, keeping productive beta chains. One record per CDR3 amino acid sequence lists the most common genes and DNA. TCRdb's processing, not the authors' own work, is the source of the V and J calls. This sample lists hundreds of thousands of distinct CDR3 sequences; about 16% were detected once. Around 30% of the sample goes to the ten largest clones.

Moderately to severely active disease, a Clinical Activity Score of at least 3, a NOSPECS grade of at least 4, and a duration under 3 months were present in ophthalmopathy patients. Exclusion was applied to patients with uncontrolled infections, other autoimmune diseases, pregnancy or lactation. Diagnoses relied on clinical symptoms, serum thyroxine and TRAb, thyroid ultrasound and orbital computed tomography. PBMCs were isolated from about 9 ml of fresh peripheral blood by Ficoll-Paque density gradient centrifugation. Total RNA was extracted using Trizol reagent, and RNA quality was assessed on an Agilent 2100 Bioanalyzer. CDR1 MNHEY and CDR2 SMNVEV are derived from the germline V gene (reference sequence). The CDR3 goes from the cysteine to the phenylalanine over 13 residues. The DNA shown is the 39-base CDR3, in frame from base 1. The junction carries 11 bases between V and J, which are trimmed by 4 bases and 5 bases respectively.

The TCR originated in a woman younger than 30 with Graves' ophthalmopathy. The V gene is TRBV27 and the J gene is TRBJ2-5, and TRBD1 may be the D gene, going by 5 matching bases. Sequenced material: blood. The CDR3 corresponds to CASSSRKGETQYF. At the DNA level, the sequence is TGTGCCAGCAGTTCCAGGAAGGGGGAGACCCAGTACTTC.